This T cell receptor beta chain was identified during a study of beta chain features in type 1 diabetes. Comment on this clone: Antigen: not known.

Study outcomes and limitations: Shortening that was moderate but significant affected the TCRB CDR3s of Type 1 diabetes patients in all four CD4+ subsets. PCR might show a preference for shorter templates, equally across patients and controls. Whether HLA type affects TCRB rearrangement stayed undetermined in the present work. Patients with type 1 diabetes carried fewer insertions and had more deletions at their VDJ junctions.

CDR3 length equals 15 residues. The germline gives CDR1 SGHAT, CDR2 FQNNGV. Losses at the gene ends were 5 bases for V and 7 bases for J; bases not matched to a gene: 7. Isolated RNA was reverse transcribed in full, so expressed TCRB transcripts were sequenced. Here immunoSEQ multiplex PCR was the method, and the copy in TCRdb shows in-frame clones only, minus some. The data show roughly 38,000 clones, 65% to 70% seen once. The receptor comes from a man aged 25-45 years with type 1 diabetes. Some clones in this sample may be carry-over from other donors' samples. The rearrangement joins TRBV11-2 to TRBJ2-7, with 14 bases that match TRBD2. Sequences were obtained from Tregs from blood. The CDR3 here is CASSRRTSGGREQYF. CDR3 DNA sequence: TGTGCCAGCAGCAGGAGGACTAGCGGGGGGAGGGAGCAGTACTTC.